Sequencing of this T cell receptor (beta chain) was carried out in a study of shared clonotypes between healthy human individuals. Study summary: With ages of 18 to 49, the donors were a couple of women and three men.

Original methodology: Without quality scores, immunoSEQ junctional reads could not be filtered like full-length reads. The data were produced by immunoSEQ multiplex PCR, yet TCRdb's version contains in-frame clones alone and is incomplete. The V and J calls and clone size are taken from that table; D and trimming were inferred from the DNA. Here the sample spans more than 2 million clones, approximately 94% being singletons. Germline-derived CDR1 and CDR2 are SGHTA and FQGNSA. Trimming left V 5 bases short and J 5 bases short, with 16 bases between. This CDR3 is 15 amino acids long. Sample: naive CD4+ T cells sorted from blood. Described subset: CD45RA+ positively selected. The chain carries TRBV7-2 and TRBJ1-5, with TRBD1 as a possible D gene (6 bases). The sequence derives from a man in his late teens or twenties in good health. CDR3: CASSGQTGADQPQHF. DNA of the CDR3: TGTGCCAGCAGCGGCCAAACGGGGGCGGATCAGCCCCAGCATTTT.